Listed below are T cell receptor beta chains from one sample, sequenced in a study of blood T cell repertoires in COVID-19. Clones were sequenced by immunoSEQ multiplex PCR, and TCRdb holds only the in-frame ones, with some missing. The table shows approximately 60,000 clones, with over 75% occurring only once. Sequenced: peripheral blood. These receptors were collected from a woman of 80 years or more with acute or convalescent COVID-19. Both conserved end residues are part of each CDR3. The order of the fields is D gene, J gene, clone size, V gene, CDR3 protein, CDR3 DNA. A D gene is named only where the DNA matches it firmly. A clone size is listed for some rows: how often the clone was seen (once, few, many), or a class if it is expanded.

TRBD1	TRBJ2-7	NA	TRBV5-1	CASSGRQGGTTGEQYF	TGCGCCAGCAGCGGACGACAGGGTGGAACTACTGGCGAGCAGTACTTC
TRBD1	TRBJ1-1	once	TRBV28	CASSEGTGDTEAFF	TGTGCCAGCAGTGAAGGGACAGGGGATACTGAAGCTTTCTTT
TRBD2	TRBJ2-7	NA	TRBV7-9	CASSLVGGGLYEQYF	TGTGCCAGCAGCTTAGTAGGCGGGGGGCTATACGAGCAGTACTTC
TRBD1	TRBJ1-2	NA	TRBV29-1	CSATGQGSDGYTF	TGCAGCGCTACTGGACAGGGGTCGGATGGCTACACCTTC
NA	TRBJ1-2	NA	TRBV7-3	CASSPRGGGGYTF	TGTGCCAGCAGCCCAAGGGGAGGGGGTGGCTACACCTTC
TRBD1	TRBJ2-5	NA	TRBV6-2/TRBV6-3	CASSSGQIVGTQYF	TGTGCCAGCAGCTCGGGACAGATCGTAGGGACCCAGTACTTC
NA	TRBJ1-1	NA	TRBV6-5	CASRLPGNTEAFF	TGTGCCAGCAGATTACCAGGGAACACTGAAGCTTTCTTT
NA	TRBJ1-5	NA	TRBV2	CASKGPNSNQPQHF	TGTGCCAGCAAGGGGCCTAATAGCAATCAGCCCCAGCATTTT
TRBD2	TRBJ2-1	NA	TRBV7-2	CASSPGTSGRGDEQFF	TGTGCCAGCAGCCCCGGGACTAGCGGTCGAGGCGATGAGCAGTTCTTC
NA	TRBJ2-7	NA	TRBV6-5	CASSPQVSSYEQYF	TGTGCCAGCAGTCCCCAGGTCAGCTCCTACGAGCAGTACTTC
NA	TRBJ2-3	NA	TRBV5-5	CASSLAGGHPSTDTQYF	TGTGCCAGCAGCTTGGCGGGGGGACACCCTAGCACAGATACGCAGTATTTT
NA	TRBJ1-1	NA	TRBV5-1	CASSSSGMNTEAFF	TGCGCCAGCAGTTCATCAGGGATGAACACTGAAGCTTTCTTT
NA	TRBJ1-6	NA	TRBV28	CASSFRGINSPLHF	TGTGCCAGCAGTTTTAGGGGAATCAATTCACCCCTCCACTTT
NA	TRBJ1-2	NA	TRBV6-2/TRBV6-3	CASSSRGGTNYGYTF	TGTGCCAGCAGTTCCCGGGGAGGGACTAACTATGGCTACACCTTC
TRBD1	TRBJ1-5	NA	TRBV4-3	CASSQATRDRENQPQHF	TGCGCCAGCAGCCAAGCCACACGGGACAGGGAGAATCAGCCCCAGCATTTT
NA	TRBJ1-4	NA	TRBV3-1/TRBV3-2	CASSQDRVRREEKLFF	TGTGCCAGCAGCCAAGATCGAGTCAGAAGGGAGGAAAAACTGTTTTTT
NA	TRBJ2-7	NA	TRBV14	CASSQDLVLEQYF	TGTGCCAGCAGCCAAGATCTAGTCTTGGAGCAGTACTTC
NA	TRBJ1-2	NA	TRBV4-2	CASSQDNTGGGYTF	TGTGCCAGCAGCCAAGATAACACCGGGGGGGGCTACACCTTC
TRBD2	TRBJ2-7	NA	TRBV30	CAWRAGLAGPYEQYF	TGTGCCTGGAGGGCAGGACTAGCGGGACCCTACGAGCAGTACTTC
TRBD1	TRBJ2-7	NA	TRBV5-1	CASSPSPRGSRYEQYF	TGCGCCAGCAGCCCCTCCCCCAGGGGGTCACGCTACGAGCAGTACTTC
TRBD2	TRBJ2-7	few	TRBV24-1	CATSDFCLAGGPSYEQYF	TGTGCCACCAGTGATTTTTGCCTAGCGGGGGGTCCCTCCTACGAGCAGTACTTC
TRBD2	TRBJ2-7	NA	TRBV4-2	CASSPPASSSGRGEQYF	TGTGCCAGCAGCCCCCCGGCTTCGAGTAGCGGGAGGGGGGAGCAGTACTTC
NA	TRBJ2-5	NA	TRBV4-1	CASSSRGRGETQYF	TGCGCCAGCAGCTCAAGGGGGAGGGGAGAGACCCAGTACTTC
NA	TRBJ1-1	NA	TRBV19	CASNKDFNTEAFF	TGTGCCAGTAATAAGGACTTCAACACTGAAGCTTTCTTT
NA	TRBJ2-2	NA	TRBV11-1	CASSPTRGGELFF	TGTGCCAGCAGTCCGACCCGGGGCGGGGAGCTGTTTTTT
NA	TRBJ2-3	NA	TRBV7-8	CASSGGEGGPTDTQYF	TGTGCCAGCAGCGGCGGGGAGGGGGGGCCGACAGATACGCAGTATTTT
TRBD1	TRBJ2-1	NA	TRBV30	CAWSVLLGQGTEQFF	TGTGCCTGGAGTGTACTATTAGGACAGGGGACTGAGCAGTTCTTC